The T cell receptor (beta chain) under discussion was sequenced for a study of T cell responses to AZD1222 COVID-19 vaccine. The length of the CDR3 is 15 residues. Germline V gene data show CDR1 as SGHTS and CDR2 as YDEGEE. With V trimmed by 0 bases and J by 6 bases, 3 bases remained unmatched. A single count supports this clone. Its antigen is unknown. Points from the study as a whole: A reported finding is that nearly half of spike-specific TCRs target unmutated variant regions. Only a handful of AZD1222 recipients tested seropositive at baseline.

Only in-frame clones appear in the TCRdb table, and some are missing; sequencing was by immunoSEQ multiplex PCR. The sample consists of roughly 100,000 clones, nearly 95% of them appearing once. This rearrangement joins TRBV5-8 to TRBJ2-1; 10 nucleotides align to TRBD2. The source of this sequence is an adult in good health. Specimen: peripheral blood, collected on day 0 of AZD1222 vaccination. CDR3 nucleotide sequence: TGTGCCAGCAGCTTGGGGCTAGCGGGAGTCAATGAGCAGTTCTTC. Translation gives CASSLGLAGVNEQFF.